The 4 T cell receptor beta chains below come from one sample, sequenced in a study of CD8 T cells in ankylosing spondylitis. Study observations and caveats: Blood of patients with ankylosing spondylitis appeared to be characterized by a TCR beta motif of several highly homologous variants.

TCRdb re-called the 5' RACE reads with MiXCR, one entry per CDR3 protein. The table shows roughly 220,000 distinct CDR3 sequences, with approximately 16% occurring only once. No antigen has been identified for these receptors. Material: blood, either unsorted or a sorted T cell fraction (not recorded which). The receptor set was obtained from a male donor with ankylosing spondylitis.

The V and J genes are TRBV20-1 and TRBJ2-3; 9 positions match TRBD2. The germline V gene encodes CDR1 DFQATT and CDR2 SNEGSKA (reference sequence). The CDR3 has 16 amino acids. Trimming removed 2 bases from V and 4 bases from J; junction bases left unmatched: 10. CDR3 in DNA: TGCAGTGCTAGACGGCCGGGCGGGAGGGCCTCAGATACGCAGTATTTT. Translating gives CSARRPGGRASDTQYF.

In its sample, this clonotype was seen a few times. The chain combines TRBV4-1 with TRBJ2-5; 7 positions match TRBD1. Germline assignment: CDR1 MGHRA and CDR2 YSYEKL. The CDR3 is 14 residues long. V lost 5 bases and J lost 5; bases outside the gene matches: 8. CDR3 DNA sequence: TGCGCCAGCAGCGAAGGACAGGTGGTGGAGACCCAGTACTTC. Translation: CASSEGQVVETQYF.

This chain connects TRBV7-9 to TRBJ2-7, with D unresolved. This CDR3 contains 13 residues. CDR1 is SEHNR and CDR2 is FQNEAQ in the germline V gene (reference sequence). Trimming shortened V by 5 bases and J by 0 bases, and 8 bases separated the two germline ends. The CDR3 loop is CASSPMSSYEQYF. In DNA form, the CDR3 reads TGTGCCAGCAGCCCTATGAGCTCCTACGAGCAGTACTTC. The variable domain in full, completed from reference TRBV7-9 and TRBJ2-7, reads DTGVSQNPRHKITKRGQNVTFRCDPISEHNRLYWYRQTLGQGPEFLTYFQNEAQLEKSRLLSDRFSAERPKGSFSTLEIQRTEQGDSAMYLCASSPMSSYEQYFGPGTRLTVT.

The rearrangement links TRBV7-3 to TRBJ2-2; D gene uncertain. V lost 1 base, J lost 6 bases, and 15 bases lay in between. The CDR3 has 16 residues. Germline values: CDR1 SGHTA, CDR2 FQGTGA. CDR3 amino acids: CASSLMAHPVPGELFF. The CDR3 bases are TGTGCCAGCAGCTTAATGGCCCATCCCGTGCCCGGGGAGCTGTTTTTT.